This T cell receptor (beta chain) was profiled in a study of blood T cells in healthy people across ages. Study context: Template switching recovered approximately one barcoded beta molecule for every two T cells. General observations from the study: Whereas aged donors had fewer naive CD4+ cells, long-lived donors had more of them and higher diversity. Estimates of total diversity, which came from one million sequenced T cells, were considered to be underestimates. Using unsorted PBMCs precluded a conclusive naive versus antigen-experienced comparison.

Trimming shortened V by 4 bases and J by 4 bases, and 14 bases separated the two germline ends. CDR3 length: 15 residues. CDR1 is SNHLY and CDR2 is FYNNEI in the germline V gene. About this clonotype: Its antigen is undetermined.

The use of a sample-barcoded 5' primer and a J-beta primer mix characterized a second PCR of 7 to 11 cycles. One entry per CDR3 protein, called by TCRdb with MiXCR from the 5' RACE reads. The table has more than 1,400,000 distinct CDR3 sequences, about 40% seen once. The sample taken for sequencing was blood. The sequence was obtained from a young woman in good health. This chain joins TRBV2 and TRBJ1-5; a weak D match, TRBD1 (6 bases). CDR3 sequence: CASSVEQGLNQPQHF. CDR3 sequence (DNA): TGTGCCAGCAGTGTAGAACAGGGTTTAAATCAGCCCCAGCATTTT. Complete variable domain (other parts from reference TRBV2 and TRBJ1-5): EPEVTQTPSHQVTQMGQEVILRCVPISNHLYFYWYRQILGQKVEFLVSFYNNEISEKSEIFDDQFSVERPDGSNFTLKIRSTKLEDSAMYFCASSVEQGLNQPQHFGDGTRLSIL.